A selection of T cell receptor beta chains follows, all from one sample in a study of metastatic and nonmetastatic thyroid tumors. TCRdb re-called clones via MiXCR from the PCR reads. The sample has 40,000 or so clones; more than 25% are singletons. The sample consisted of blood. These receptors were obtained from a female donor with papillary thyroid cancer or a benign thyroid nodule (not recorded which). Some clones in this sample may be carry-over from other donors' samples. Each CDR3 is given with its conserved first and last residue. Each record gives: D gene, V gene, clone size, J gene, CDR3 protein, CDR3 DNA. A D gene is named only where the DNA matches it firmly. A row's size may be missing; if present it is once, few, many or a size class.

>-|TRBV29-1|many|TRBJ1-1
CSVDWGEGTEAFF
TGCAGCGTTGATTGGGGGGAGGGCACTGAAGCTTTCTTT
>-|TRBV6-1|-|TRBJ2-7
CASSRTSSNSYEQYF
TGTGCCAGCAGCAGGACATCCTCCAACTCCTACGAGCAGTACTTC
>-|TRBV12-3/TRBV12-4|many|TRBJ2-1
CASSLYTYNEQFF
TGTGCCAGCAGTTTATACACCTACAATGAGCAGTTCTTC
>TRBD2|TRBV6-1|-|TRBJ2-7
CASSDTSGRDWEQYF
TGTGCCAGCAGTGATACTAGCGGGAGGGATTGGGAGCAGTACTTC
>-|TRBV29-1|many|TRBJ2-7
CSVEDRSYEQYF
TGCAGCGTTGAAGACAGGTCCTACGAGCAGTACTTC
>-|TRBV11-2|-|TRBJ2-3
CASSPVPGITDTQYF
TGTGCCAGCAGTCCGGTGCCAGGGATCACAGATACGCAGTATTTT
>TRBD1|TRBV6-4|-|TRBJ1-2
CASKGQRGYGYTF
TGTGCCAGCAAGGGACAGAGAGGATATGGCTACACCTTC
>TRBD1|TRBV19|-|TRBJ1-5
CASRRQGAGNQPQHF
TGTGCCAGTAGAAGACAGGGGGCGGGGAATCAGCCCCAGCATTTT
>TRBD1|TRBV6-1|medium-sized|TRBJ1-1
CASSEVEQGWVTEAFF
TGTGCCAGCAGTGAAGTGGAACAGGGGTGGGTCACTGAAGCTTTCTTT
>-|TRBV13|many|TRBJ2-5
CASSPQGSETQYF
TGTGCCAGCAGCCCCCAGGGGTCCGAGACCCAGTACTTC
>TRBD2|TRBV11-1|-|TRBJ2-1
CASSTSGGVINEQSF
TGTGCCAGCAGCACTAGCGGGGGGGTGATAAATGAGCAGTCCTTC
>TRBD2|TRBV5-5|-|TRBJ2-5
CASSSTVSGGSDTQYF
TGTGCCAGCAGCTCGACTGTATCGGGGGGGTCAGATACCCAGTACTTC
>-|TRBV30|-|TRBJ2-7
CAWNEGAGNEQYF
TGTGCCTGGAACGAAGGGGCGGGCAACGAGCAGTACTTC
>-|TRBV7-2|many|TRBJ1-1
CASRQDSFTAFF
TGTGCCAGCAGGCAGGACAGTTTTACGGCTTTCTTT
>TRBD1|TRBV20-1|many|TRBJ1-1
CSARTGATEAFF
TGCAGTGCTAGGACAGGGGCCACTGAAGCTTTCTTT
>-|TRBV2|few|TRBJ1-2
CASRWDALGGYTF
TGTGCCAGCAGATGGGACGCCCTGGGGGGCTACACCTTC
>-|TRBV20-1|-|TRBJ2-7
CSASPQGGARLYEQYF
TGCAGTGCTAGTCCCCAGGGGGGGGCTCGGCTCTACGAGCAGTACTTC
>-|TRBV6-2/TRBV6-3|few|TRBJ1-2
CASSPGLGAGRNGYTF
TGTGCCAGCAGTCCCGGCCTCGGGGCAGGGAGAAATGGCTACACCTTC
>-|TRBV20-1|few|TRBJ2-7
CSATPPYGGGLREQYF
TGCAGTGCTACCCCGCCGTATGGGGGAGGATTGAGGGAGCAGTACTTC
>-|TRBV28|-|TRBJ1-1
CASGILGKAFF
TGTGCCAGCGGAATACTGGGTAAAGCTTTCTTT
>-|TRBV7-2|-|TRBJ1-2
CASSFRSAYYGYTF
TGTGCCAGCAGCTTCAGGAGCGCGTACTATGGCTACACCTTC
>-|TRBV30|once|TRBJ2-7
CAWSVLREQYF
TGTGCCTGGAGTGTACTGCGCGAGCAGTACTTC
>TRBD1|TRBV6-1|few|TRBJ2-5
CASRGAGTVQETQYF
TGTGCCAGCAGGGGGGCAGGGACAGTCCAAGAGACCCAGTACTTC
>-|TRBV12-3/TRBV12-4|few|TRBJ1-2
CASSFSADYGYTF
TGTGCCAGCAGTTTTTCGGCGGACTATGGCTACACCTTC
>-|TRBV7-2|many|TRBJ1-5
CASSRGYINQPQHF
TGTGCCAGCAGCAGGGGGTACATAAATCAGCCCCAGCATTTT
>-|TRBV18|-|TRBJ2-5
CASSPLGAQETQYF
TGTGCCAGCTCACCACTCGGGGCCCAAGAGACCCAGTACTTC
>-|TRBV18|-|TRBJ2-5
CASSPEPGSQETQYF
TGTGCCAGCTCACCAGAGCCAGGTAGCCAAGAGACCCAGTACTTC
>TRBD2|TRBV5-1|many|TRBJ2-7
CASSTGGGEQYF
TGCGCCAGCAGCACGGGAGGGGGAGAGCAGTACTTC
>-|TRBV5-8|many|TRBJ1-4
CASSLAIGEKLFF
TGTGCCAGCAGCTTGGCCATCGGTGAAAAACTGTTTTTT
>TRBD1|TRBV28|few|TRBJ1-1
CASSLTGGGRTEAFF
TGTGCCAGCAGTTTAACAGGGGGAGGCCGCACTGAAGCTTTCTTT
>TRBD1|TRBV5-4|few|TRBJ2-3
CASSLASGQGWYTQYF
TGTGCCAGCAGCTTGGCATCGGGACAGGGTTGGTATACGCAGTATTTT
>TRBD2|TRBV6-2/TRBV6-3|medium-sized|TRBJ2-2
CASSPLAGGLTGELFF
TGTGCCAGCAGCCCCCTAGCGGGGGGGCTAACCGGGGAGCTGTTTTTT
>-|TRBV6-1|many|TRBJ1-5
CASSEASRGYQPQHF
TGTGCCAGCAGTGAGGCAAGCAGGGGTTACCAGCCCCAGCATTTT
>-|TRBV9|-|TRBJ1-1
CASSGCGGTGEAFF
TGTGCCAGCAGCGGCTGCGGGGGGACTGGGGAAGCTTTCTTT
>-|TRBV11-2|many|TRBJ2-5
CASSSPEGRAFQETQYF
TGTGCCAGCAGCTCCCCAGAGGGAAGGGCGTTCCAAGAGACCCAGTACTTC
>-|TRBV27|few|TRBJ2-7
CASSPWDLRWREQYF
TGTGCCAGCAGTCCATGGGACCTTCGTTGGCGCGAGCAGTACTTC
>TRBD2|TRBV20-1|-|TRBJ2-1
CSALTLAGGIYNEQFF
TGCAGTGCCCTGACCCTAGCGGGAGGAATTTACAATGAGCAGTTCTTC
>-|TRBV20-1|-|TRBJ2-7
CSANPLTKAPYEQYF
TGCAGTGCCAACCCCCTTACCAAGGCCCCCTACGAGCAGTACTTC
>-|TRBV11-2|few|TRBJ1-1
CASSLGPGMNTEAFF
TGTGCCAGCAGCTTAGGTCCAGGGATGAACACTGAAGCTTTCTTT
>TRBD1|TRBV27|few|TRBJ1-5
CASSPRDSNNQPQHF
TGTGCCAGCAGTCCCCGGGACAGCAACAATCAGCCACAGCATTTC
>-|TRBV20-1|-|TRBJ2-2
CSAHGAGDTGELFF
TGCAGTGCACACGGGGCAGGGGACACCGGGGAGCTGTTTTTT
>-|TRBV6-1|medium-sized|TRBJ1-1
CASTEGRANTEAFF
TGTGCCAGCACCGAGGGGCGTGCGAACACTGAAGCTTTCTTT
>-|TRBV19|many|TRBJ2-1
CASSINDYGWEQFF
TGTGCCAGTAGTATAAATGACTATGGATGGGAGCAGTTCTTC
>-|TRBV28|-|TRBJ2-1
CASSLSGPAYNEHFF
TGTGCCAGCAGTTTATCGGGACCCGCCTACAATGAGCATTTCTTT
>-|TRBV12-3/TRBV12-4|many|TRBJ2-5
CASSSLLGPNQEAQYF
TGTGCCAGCAGTTCTCTCCTAGGTCCCAACCAAGAGGCCCAGTACTTC
>TRBD1|TRBV6-1|-|TRBJ2-7
CASRVWTGNMNYEQYF
TGTGCCAGCAGGGTGTGGACAGGAAACATGAACTACGAGCAGTACTTC
>-|TRBV20-1|-|TRBJ1-6
CSARDGGASYSPLHF
TGCAGTGCTAGAGATGGTGGGGCGTCTTATTCACCCCTCCACTTT
>TRBD2|TRBV14|-|TRBJ2-3
CASSPSGGTPITDTQYF
TGTGCCAGCAGCCCTAGCGGGGGGACCCCTATCACAGATACGCAGTATTTT
>-|TRBV11-2|-|TRBJ2-3
CASSLRDSRETDTQYF
TGTGCCAGCAGCCTCCGGGACTCTAGGGAAACAGATACGCAGTATTTT